These 32 T cell receptor beta chains share one sample of origin, sequenced in a study of blood T cell repertoires in COVID-19. TCRdb keeps only in-frame clones here, not all; method: immunoSEQ multiplex PCR. Among about 120,000 clones, roughly 80% were seen once, and the ten largest hold 2% to 3%. The sequencing sample was made of peripheral blood. These receptors all come from a man in his fifties or sixties with acute or convalescent COVID-19.

The chain combines TRBV2 with TRBJ2-1, with 7 nucleotides matching TRBD2. CDR1 SNHLY and CDR2 FYNNEI come from the germline V gene. J was trimmed by 2 bases and V by 6 bases; bases with no gene match: 13. CDR3 length equals 17 residues. The CDR3 region is CASSAVAGLLTYNEQFF. As DNA, the CDR3 is TGTGCCAGCAGCGCGGTGGCGGGACTACTTACCTACAATGAGCAGTTCTTC.

The V and J genes are TRBV12-5 and TRBJ2-1; D gene uncertain. The V gene lost 5 bases and the J gene lost 9 bases, with 11 bases spanning the gap. Germline V gene lookup returns CDR1 LGHNT and CDR2 FRNRAP. This CDR3 comprises 12 residues. As DNA, the CDR3 is TGTGCTAGTGGTAATCGATCGGGTGAGCAGTTCTTC. It specifies CASGNRSGEQFF.

The chain is built from TRBV5-1 and TRBJ2-7; D possibly corresponds to TRBD2 (5 bases). The CDR3 is made up of 14 amino acids. CDR1 is SGHRS, CDR2 YFSETQ, per germline. V shed 2 bases and J shed 9 bases, with 18 bases lying between them. The CDR3 region has the DNA TGCGCCAGCAGCTTTGAGCGGCCGGTAGGTCGGCAGTACTTC. Translated: CASSFERPVGRQYF.

The V and J genes are TRBV5-1 and TRBJ1-3; tentative D call: TRBD1 (6 bases). V shed 3 bases and J shed 1 base, with 14 bases lying between them. The CDR3 is 16 amino acids. CDR1 and CDR2 from the germline V gene are SGHRS and YFSETQ. The CDR3 DNA reads as TGCGCCAGCAGCTATCGGGGGGCGGAATCTGGAAACACCATATATTTT. Translating it yields CASSYRGAESGNTIYF. Full variable domain (rest looked up from reference TRBV5-1 and TRBJ1-3): KAGVTQTPRYLIKTRGQQVTLSCSPISGHRSVSWYQQTPGQGLQFLFEYFSETQRNKGNFPGRFSGRQFSNSRSEMNVSTLELGDSALYLCASSYRGAESGNTIYFGEGSWLTVV.

On this clone: Other DNA sequences in the sample encode the same CDR3. V gene TRBV2 combines with J gene TRBJ1-3; 7 bases fit TRBD1. CDR3 size: 14 residues. Germline assignment: CDR1 SNHLY and CDR2 FYNNEI. V lost 4 bases to trimming and J lost 1 base; unmatched junction nucleotides: 1. CDR3: CASSGQGSGNTIYF. In DNA form, the CDR3 reads TGTGCCAGCAGTGGACAGGGATCTGGAAACACCATATATTTT.

V is TRBV20-1 and J is TRBJ2-4; weak D call: TRBD2 (5 bases). V lost 3 bases to trimming and J lost 2 bases, with 11 bases between them. The CDR3 spans 14 residues. Per the germline V gene, CDR1 is DFQATT and CDR2 is SNEGSKA (reference sequence). CDR3 in DNA: TGCAGTGCTAGTGGAGGACTCCCCAAAAACATTCAGTACTTC. This codes for CSASGGLPKNIQYF.

This chain links TRBV7-6 with TRBJ2-3; 8 nucleotides match TRBD2. Germline V gene data show CDR1 as SGHVS and CDR2 as FNYEAQ. Trimming at V came to 0 bases and at J to 6 bases, leaving 5 bases not matched to a gene. This CDR3 has 15 amino acids. The DNA of the CDR3 is TGTGCCAGCAGCTTAGCCAGCGGGGGAGGGGATACGCAGTATTTT. Translated, it gives CASSLASGGGDTQYF.

Concerning this clone: Other DNA sequences of this sample code for an identical CDR3. The chain joins TRBV24-1 to TRBJ2-3; D perhaps matches TRBD2 (5 bases). Germline lookup yields CDR1 KGHDR and CDR2 SFDVKD. This CDR3 is built from 14 residues. V was pared by 0 bases and J by 4 bases, with 7 bases between. The CDR3 sequence is CATSDLGSADTQYF. The CDR3 DNA reads as TGTGCCACCAGTGATTTGGGTAGCGCAGATACGCAGTATTTT.

The V and J genes are TRBV21-1 and TRBJ2-7; the tabulated D call, TRBD2, remains unverified against the DNA. TRBV21-1 is recorded as a pseudogene. The CDR3 runs to 14 residues. CDR3 nucleotide sequence: TGTGCCAGCAGTTTACAAGCGATTACCTACGAGCAGTACTTC. This sequence encodes CASSLQAITYEQYF.

This chain joins TRBV7-8 and TRBJ1-1; 9 bases are a match to TRBD1. Per the germline V gene, CDR1 is SGHVS and CDR2 is FQNEAQ. The CDR3 spans 14 residues. V shed 2 bases, J shed 10 bases, and the junction held 8 bases outside the gene matches. In nucleotides, the CDR3 is TGTGCCAGCAGCTTAAGGGGACAGGGATTAACAGCTTTCTTT. Translating it yields CASSLRGQGLTAFF.

The chain uses TRBV3-1 (or the pseudogene TRBV3-2) and TRBJ1-5; 8 nucleotides agree with TRBD1. The J segment lost 7 bases and the V segment lost 2 bases, leaving 4 bases of the junction unmatched. The CDR3 is 14 amino acids. CDR1 is LGHDT and CDR2 is YNNKEL in the germline V gene (reference sequence). In DNA, the CDR3 is TGTGCCAGCAGCCAACAGGGGGCAAAGCAGCCCCAGCATTTT. Amino acids: CASSQQGAKQPQHF.

The rearrangement links TRBV6-6 to TRBJ2-1; TRBD2 matches 13 bases. CDR3 length: 17 amino acids. Looked up from germline, CDR1 is MNHNY and CDR2 is SVGAGI (reference sequence). J lost 2 bases, V lost 5 bases, and 6 bases had no gene match. CDR3 nucleotide sequence: TGTGCCAGCAGTCGAGATACTAGCGGGAGGGCCTACAATGAGCAGTTCTTC. Translation: CASSRDTSGRAYNEQFF.

V and J are TRBV28 and TRBJ2-2; D is unresolved. The CDR3 extends over 14 amino acids. The germline gives CDR1 MDHEN, CDR2 SYDVKM. Trimming cost V 5 bases and J 3 bases, with 10 bases left between them. CDR3 sequence reads: CASSRSTYTGELFF. The CDR3 DNA reads as TGTGCCAGCAGTAGGAGCACGTACACCGGGGAGCTGTTTTTT.

V and J are TRBV25-1 and TRBJ1-6, with D tentatively TRBD1 (5 bases). Germline loops: CDR1 MGHDK, CDR2 SYGVNS. The CDR3 has 16 amino acids. Trimming left V 3 bases short and J 7 bases short, with 16 bases between. The CDR3, as DNA: TGTGCCAGCAGTGACTCTAACAGGCCGCAAAATTCACCCCTCCACTTT. Translation: CASSDSNRPQNSPLHF. The variable domain in full, with the rest retrieved from reference TRBV25-1 and TRBJ1-6, is EADIYQTPRYLVIGTGKKITLECSQTMGHDKMYWYQQDPGMELHLIHYSYGVNSTEKGDLSSESTVSRIRTEHFPLTLESARPSHTSQYLCASSDSNRPQNSPLHFGNGTRLTVT.

The chain links TRBV12-3 or TRBV12-4 to TRBJ2-6; no clear D gene. The CDR3 totals 13 residues. Deletions cut 8 bases from V and 2 bases from J, with 7 bases between. DNA of the CDR3: TGTGCCAGCTCCTTTCCTGGGGCCAACGTCCTGACTTTC. It yields the protein CASSFPGANVLTF.

This clone has a handful of counts. The chain has TRBV6-1 and TRBJ2-7; no clear D. Germline V gene sequence: CDR1 MNHNS, CDR2 SASEGT. V was trimmed by 0 bases and J by 6 bases, leaving 6 bases between them. The CDR3 has 12 amino acids. For the CDR3, the DNA is TGTGCCAGCAGTGAAGCCTTGAGCGAGCAGTACTTC. It specifies CASSEALSEQYF.

This chain connects TRBV10-2 to TRBJ1-1; D is unresolved. Deletions cut 5 bases from V and 1 base from J, with 14 bases between. Germline-derived CDR1 and CDR2 are WSHSY and SAAADI. This CDR3 has 15 residues. Written as DNA, the CDR3 is TGCGCCAGCAGTTCAGAGACGACGGGGAACACTGAAGCTTTCTTT. It translates to CASSSETTGNTEAFF.

The CDR3 coding sequence is TGTGCCAGCACCCCGGGAGGGACTGAAGCTTTCTTT. Amino acid sequence: CASTPGGTEAFF. This chain uses TRBV12-3 or TRBV12-4 with TRBJ1-1, with D hard to call. Trimming shortened V by 7 bases and J by 5 bases, and 11 bases separated the two germline ends. The CDR3 is 12 amino acids.

The chain recombines TRBV18 with TRBJ2-7; 11 nucleotides align to TRBD2. The CDR3 totals 15 residues. Per germline, CDR1 KGHSH and CDR2 LQKENI. J lost 5 bases, V lost 1 base, and 4 bases had no gene match. The CDR3 loop reads CASSPLSGRENEQYF. DNA for the CDR3: TGTGCCAGCTCACCACTTAGCGGGAGGGAAAACGAGCAGTACTTC.

The chain has TRBV5-1 and TRBJ1-1; 7 bases are shared with TRBD1. With 0 bases clipped from V and 6 bases from J, the junction kept 14 bases outside the gene matches. The CDR3 is 17 residues long. Germline assignment: CDR1 SGHRS and CDR2 YFSETQ. The CDR3 region is CASSLEGAWGISAEAFF. CDR3 DNA: TGCGCCAGCAGCTTGGAGGGGGCCTGGGGGATCTCGGCTGAAGCTTTCTTT.

This chain joins TRBV19 and TRBJ2-5; TRBD2 might be the D (5 bases). CDR3 size: 15 residues. V was trimmed by 3 bases and J by 1 base, leaving 12 bases between them. Germline V CDR1 and CDR2: LNHDA, SQIVND (reference sequence). DNA for the CDR3: TGTGCCAGTAGTATCAATGTAGGGAGCCAAGAGACCCAGTACTTC. Translated, it gives CASSINVGSQETQYF. The whole variable domain, filled in from reference TRBV19 and TRBJ2-5, reads DGGITQSPKYLFRKEGQNVTLSCEQNLNHDAMYWYRQDPGQGLRLIYYSQIVNDFQKGDIAEGYSVSREKKESFPLTVTSAQKNPTAFYLCASSINVGSQETQYFGPGTRLLVL.

V and J are TRBV7-9 and TRBJ2-5; D perhaps matches TRBD2 (6 bases). Germline CDR1 SEHNR, CDR2 FQNEAQ (reference sequence). V gave up 5 bases and J gave up 2 bases, with 12 bases separating them. The CDR3 is 14 amino acids. The CDR3 region is CASSNGDWQETQYF. In DNA form, the CDR3 reads TGTGCCAGCAGCAATGGGGACTGGCAAGAGACCCAGTACTTC.

This sequence joins TRBV10-3 and TRBJ2-7, with a possible D match to TRBD1 (6 bases). This CDR3 has 13 amino acids. Per germline, CDR1 ENHRY and CDR2 SYGVKD. Trimming removed 6 bases at V and 6 bases at J, with 15 bases between. This CDR3 reads CAISTQQGSEQYF. CDR3 nucleotide sequence: TGTGCCATCAGCACTCAACAGGGATCCGAGCAGTACTTC.

This clone was counted between two and nine times. The chain is built from TRBV4-1 and TRBJ2-7; 7 bases are a match to TRBD1. The CDR3 extends over 13 amino acids. CDR1 is MGHRA, CDR2 YSYEKL, per germline. V shed 5 bases and J 2 bases; nucleotides not matched to a gene: 3. As DNA, the CDR3 is TGCGCCAGCAGCGACACAGGGGCCTACGAGCAGTACTTC. Translating it yields CASSDTGAYEQYF.

The V and J genes are TRBV6-4 and TRBJ2-7, with TRBD2 as a possible D gene (5 bases). This CDR3 spans 16 amino acids. CDR1 is MRHNA, CDR2 SNTAGT, per germline. Deletions cut 2 bases from V and 4 bases from J, with 18 bases between. CDR3 protein: CASSDHLLAVLYEQYF. The CDR3 region has the DNA TGTGCCAGCAGTGACCACCTTCTAGCTGTCCTATACGAGCAGTACTTC.

In this sample, this clone turned up once. V and J are TRBV7-3 and TRBJ2-3; maybe TRBD2 (5 bases). Germline V gene lookup returns CDR1 SGHTA and CDR2 FQGTGA. With 6 bases removed from V and 2 bases from J, the gap between germline ends came to 15 bases. CDR3 length: 15 amino acids. Here the CDR3 reads CASSYLGGLTDTQYF. In DNA, the CDR3 is TGTGCCAGCAGTTATCTGGGCGGGCTCACAGATACGCAGTATTTT.

V usage is TRBV19 and J usage is TRBJ1-5, with 10 bases aligning to TRBD1. V lost 4 bases to trimming and J lost 1 base; unmatched junction nucleotides: 10. CDR3 length: 18 residues. CDR1 is LNHDA and CDR2 is SQIVND in the germline V gene (reference sequence). The CDR3 bases are TGTGCCAGTAGTAGGGGACAGGGGAGGCCCATAAGCAATCAGCCCCAGCATTTT. This sequence encodes CASSRGQGRPISNQPQHF.

The J gene is TRBJ2-3, the V gene TRBV2, with 11 nucleotides matching TRBD2. Germline V lookup: CDR1 SNHLY, CDR2 FYNNEI. J lost 0 bases, V lost 6 bases, and 14 bases had no gene match. This CDR3 has 19 residues. The CDR3: CASSSDLAGGQTSTDTQYF. For the CDR3, the DNA is TGTGCCAGCAGCTCGGATCTAGCGGGGGGCCAAACTAGCACAGATACGCAGTATTTT. The full variable domain, rest sourced from reference TRBV2 and TRBJ2-3, is EPEVTQTPSHQVTQMGQEVILRCVPISNHLYFYWYRQILGQKVEFLVSFYNNEISEKSEIFDDQFSVERPDGSNFTLKIRSTKLEDSAMYFCASSSDLAGGQTSTDTQYFGPGTRLTVL.

V is TRBV7-2 and J is TRBJ1-1; 8 nucleotides agree with TRBD1. Germline V CDR1 and CDR2: SGHTA, FQGNSA. This CDR3 has 17 amino acids. J was trimmed by 0 bases and V by 2 bases; bases with no gene match: 8. The CDR3 nucleotides are TGTGCCAGCAGCTTAAGTTGGACAGGGCTCATGAACACTGAAGCTTTCTTT. Its protein product is CASSLSWTGLMNTEAFF.

The chain has TRBV5-5 and TRBJ1-6; D is perhaps TRBD1 (5 bases). V dropped 2 bases and J dropped 0 bases, with 12 bases sitting between them. The CDR3 covers 17 residues. CDR1 SGHKS and CDR2 YYEKEE come from the germline V gene (reference sequence). The CDR3 region is CASSFQGPSSYNSPLHF. As DNA, the CDR3 is TGTGCCAGCAGCTTTCAGGGCCCGAGCTCCTATAATTCACCCCTCCACTTT. The variable domain in full, completed from reference TRBV5-5 and TRBJ1-6, reads DAGVTQSPTHLIKTRGQQVTLRCSPISGHKSVSWYQQVLGQGPQFIFQYYEKEERGRGNFPDRFSARQFPNYSSELNVNALLLGDSALYLCASSFQGPSSYNSPLHFGNGTRLTVT.

This rearrangement joins TRBV29-1 to TRBJ1-5; weak D call: TRBD1 (5 bases). Germline assignment: CDR1 SQVTM and CDR2 ANQGSEA. The length of the CDR3 is 13 residues. V was trimmed by 6 bases and J by 6 bases, leaving 15 bases between them. In nucleotides, the CDR3 is TGCAGCGTCGAGGGAGGGGAGGGTCAGCCCCAGCATTTT. This sequence encodes CSVEGGEGQPQHF.

This chain links TRBV27 with TRBJ2-4; 7 positions match TRBD1. The CDR3 is 17 residues long. Germline V gene lookup returns CDR1 MNHEY and CDR2 SMNVEV (reference sequence). The V gene end was trimmed by 2 bases and the J gene end by 2 bases; junction bases not matched to a gene: 9. CDR3 sequence reads: CASSLRGPGESKNIQYF. In DNA, the CDR3 is TGTGCCAGCAGTTTAAGGGGGCCAGGGGAGTCCAAAAACATTCAGTACTTC.